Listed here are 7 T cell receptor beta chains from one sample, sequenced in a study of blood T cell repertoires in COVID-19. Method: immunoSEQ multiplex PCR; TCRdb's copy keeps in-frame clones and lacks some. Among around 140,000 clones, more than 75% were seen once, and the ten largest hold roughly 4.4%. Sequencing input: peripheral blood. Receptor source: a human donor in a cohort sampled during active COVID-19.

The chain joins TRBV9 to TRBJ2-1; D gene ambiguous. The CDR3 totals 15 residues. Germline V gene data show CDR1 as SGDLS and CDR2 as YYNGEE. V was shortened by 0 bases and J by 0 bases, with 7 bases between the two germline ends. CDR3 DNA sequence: TGTGCCAGCAGCGTAGGTACTTACTCCTACAATGAGCAGTTCTTC. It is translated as CASSVGTYSYNEQFF.

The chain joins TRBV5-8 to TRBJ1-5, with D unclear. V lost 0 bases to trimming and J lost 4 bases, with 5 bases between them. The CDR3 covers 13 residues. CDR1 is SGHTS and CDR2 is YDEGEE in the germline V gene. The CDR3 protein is CASSLGENQPQHF. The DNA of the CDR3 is TGTGCCAGCAGCTTGGGGGAGAATCAGCCCCAGCATTTT.

CDR3 sequence reads: CASSGAGGGTDEQFF. The CDR3 DNA reads TGTGCCAGCAGTGGGGCCGGTGGGGGGACCGATGAGCAGTTCTTC. The J gene is TRBJ2-1, the V gene TRBV2; tentative D call: TRBD2 (6 bases). This CDR3 comprises 15 residues. Trimming took off 4 bases at V and 8 bases at J, with 18 bases between the two ends. The germline V gene encodes CDR1 SNHLY and CDR2 FYNNEI. The whole variable domain, filled in from reference TRBV2 and TRBJ2-1, reads EPEVTQTPSHQVTQMGQEVILRCVPISNHLYFYWYRQILGQKVEFLVSFYNNEISEKSEIFDDQFSVERPDGSNFTLKIRSTKLEDSAMYFCASSGAGGGTDEQFFGPGTRLTVL.

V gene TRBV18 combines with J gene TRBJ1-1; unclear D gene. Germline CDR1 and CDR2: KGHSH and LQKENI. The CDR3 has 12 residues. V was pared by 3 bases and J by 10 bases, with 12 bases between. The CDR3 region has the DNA TGTGCCAGCTCACCCGGGTCCGAGGGAGCTTTCTTT. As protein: CASSPGSEGAFF. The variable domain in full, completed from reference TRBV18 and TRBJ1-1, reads NAGVMQNPRHLVRRRGQEARLRCSPMKGHSHVYWYRQLPEEGLKFMVYLQKENIIDESGMPKERFSAEFPKEGPSILRIQQVVRGDSAAYFCASSPGSEGAFFGQGTRLTVV.

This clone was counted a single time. Here the CDR3 DNA reads TGTGCCAGCAGCTTTGGTTCGGGGGGAGGGTCCTACGAGCAGTACTTC. It yields the protein CASSFGSGGGSYEQYF. This rearrangement joins TRBV7-6 to TRBJ2-7; 7 positions match TRBD2. In germline, CDR1 is SGHVS, CDR2 FNYEAQ. CDR3 length: 16 residues. Trimming took 3 bases from V and 1 from J; bases not matched to a gene: 9.

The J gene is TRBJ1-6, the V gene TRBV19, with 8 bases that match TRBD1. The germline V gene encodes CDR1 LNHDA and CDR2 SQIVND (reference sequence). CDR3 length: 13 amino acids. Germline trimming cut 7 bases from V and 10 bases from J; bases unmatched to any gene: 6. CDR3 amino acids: CASIGQGMSPLHF. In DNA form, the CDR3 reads TGTGCCAGTATCGGACAGGGAATGTCACCCCTCCACTTT. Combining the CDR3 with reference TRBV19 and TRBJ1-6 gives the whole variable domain DGGITQSPKYLFRKEGQNVTLSCEQNLNHDAMYWYRQDPGQGLRLIYYSQIVNDFQKGDIAEGYSVSREKKESFPLTVTSAQKNPTAFYLCASIGQGMSPLHFGNGTRLTVT.

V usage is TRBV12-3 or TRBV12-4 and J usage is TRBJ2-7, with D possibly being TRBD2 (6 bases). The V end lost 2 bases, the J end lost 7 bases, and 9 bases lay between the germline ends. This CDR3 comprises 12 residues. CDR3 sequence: CASSLFGGEQYV. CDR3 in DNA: TGTGCCAGCAGTTTATTCGGGGGTGAGCAGTACGTC.